The 14 T cell receptor beta chains below all came from one sample that was sequenced in a study of glioma-infiltrating T cells after dendritic cell vaccination. Documented time point: after dendritic cell vaccination, including at tumor progression/relapse. Clones were read by immunoSEQ multiplex PCR, and TCRdb kept only the in-frame ones, dropping some. The table has 90,000 to 110,000 clones, roughly 90% seen once. Sequences were derived from blood, sampled after dendritic cell vaccination. Receptor source: a human donor with glioblastoma.

The chain joins TRBV9 to TRBJ2-5; D unclear. Germline CDR1 SGDLS, CDR2 YYNGEE. Trimming took 1 base from V and 2 from J, leaving 9 bases between them. This CDR3 has 14 residues. The chain's CDR3 is CASSVRGSQETQYF. The DNA for the CDR3 is TGTGCCAGCAGCGTACGAGGTTCTCAAGAGACCCAGTACTTC.

V gene TRBV29-1 combines with J gene TRBJ2-3, with TRBD2 matching over 7 bases. The J segment lost 4 bases and the V segment lost 4 bases, leaving 8 bases of the junction unmatched. Germline CDR1 reads SQVTM; CDR2 reads ANQGSEA. The CDR3 covers 14 residues. CDR3 bases: TGCAGCGTTGCGGCTAGCGGCGTGCCAGATACGCAGTATTTT. This codes for CSVAASGVPDTQYF.

The chain has TRBV2 and TRBJ1-1; maybe TRBD1 (5 bases). The CDR3 loop spans 12 amino acids. Trimming took 6 bases from V and 4 from J, leaving 9 bases between them. Germline CDR1 and CDR2: SNHLY and FYNNEI. This CDR3 reads CASRVGGTEAFF. Here the CDR3 DNA reads TGTGCCAGCAGAGTGGGGGGCACTGAAGCTTTCTTT.

The chain combines TRBV14 with TRBJ2-7; D gene unclear. V lost 0 bases and J lost 6, with 9 bases in between. The CDR3 spans 13 residues. Germline CDR1 SGHDN, CDR2 FVKESK. The CDR3 loop reads CASSQEAAVEQYF. In nucleotides, the CDR3 is TGTGCCAGCAGCCAAGAGGCGGCAGTCGAGCAGTACTTC.

J is TRBJ2-7 and V is TRBV27; 10 bases are a match to TRBD1. The CDR3 runs 14 residues. Germline CDR1 MNHEY, CDR2 SMNVEV (reference sequence). Trimming cost V 5 bases and J 1 base; bases outside gene matches: 2. The CDR3 loop reads CASSRGQGSYEQYF. CDR3 coding DNA: TGTGCCAGCAGTCGGGGACAGGGGTCCTACGAGCAGTACTTC.

The rearrangement links TRBV25-1 to TRBJ1-1; no clear D gene. The V end was cut by 6 bases, the J end by 5 bases, with 13 bases between. The CDR3 sequence is 13 residues long. Germline values: CDR1 MGHDK, CDR2 SYGVNS. For the CDR3, the DNA is TGTGCCAGCAGGAGGACCCGGGAGACTGAAGCTTTCTTT. This codes for CASRRTRETEAFF.

The gene calls are TRBV6-1 and TRBJ1-3; D is unclear. CDR1 is MNHNS and CDR2 is SASEGT in the germline V gene. The CDR3 runs to 17 residues. V was cut by 2 bases and J by 1 base, with 15 bases left in between. The CDR3 DNA reads as TGTGCCAGCAGTGAAATCTTCGTTAGAGGGTCTGGAAACACCATATATTTT. This sequence encodes CASSEIFVRGSGNTIYF.

V and J are TRBV30 and TRBJ2-7, with D possibly TRBD1 on 6 matching bases. Germline lookup yields CDR1 GTSNPN and CDR2 SVGIG (reference sequence). With 3 bases removed from V and 2 bases from J, the gap between germline ends came to 20 bases. The CDR3 loop spans 16 amino acids. The CDR3 bases are TGTGCCTGGAGGCGATCGACGGGATGGGACACCTACGAGCAGTACTTC. Translated: CAWRRSTGWDTYEQYF.

The chain couples TRBV27 to TRBJ2-6, with 9 bases fitting TRBD1. The V gene end was trimmed by 5 bases and the J gene end by 1 base; junction bases not matched to a gene: 6. CDR1 is MNHEY and CDR2 is SMNVEV in the germline V gene (reference sequence). CDR3 length equals 17 residues. The CDR3 DNA is TGTGCCAGCAGTCCTGGGACAGGGCAGTCTGGGGCCAACGTCCTGACTTTC. Its protein is CASSPGTGQSGANVLTF.

This clone was seen more than once but under ten times. The chain uses TRBV7-9 and TRBJ2-5; a possible D gene is TRBD2 (5 bases). This CDR3 spans 14 amino acids. In germline, CDR1 is SEHNR, CDR2 FQNEAQ (reference sequence). The V gene lost 1 base and the J gene lost 4 bases, with 10 bases spanning the gap. The CDR3 spells CASSLGLAPETQYF. Here the CDR3 DNA reads TGTGCCAGCAGCTTAGGGCTAGCCCCAGAGACCCAGTACTTC.

The rearrangement uses TRBV2 and TRBJ2-3; TRBD1 matches at 7 bases. The CDR3 runs 14 residues. The V gene end was trimmed by 7 bases and the J gene end by 6 bases; junction bases not matched to a gene: 10. The germline V gene encodes CDR1 SNHLY and CDR2 FYNNEI. This chain's CDR3 is CASMQGGRVDTQYF. The CDR3 nucleotides are TGTGCCAGCATGCAAGGGGGCAGGGTTGATACGCAGTATTTT.

This rearrangement joins TRBV5-6 to TRBJ1-2, with TRBD1 matching over 7 bases. Germline CDR1 SGHDT, CDR2 YYEEEE. The CDR3 runs to 14 residues. V was clipped by 3 bases and J by 2 bases; unmatched bases: 4. The DNA for the CDR3 is TGTGCCAGCAGCTCCAGGGGGTGGAACTATGGCTACACCTTC. Residues: CASSSRGWNYGYTF.

This sequence joins TRBV7-3 and TRBJ2-1, with a possible D match to TRBD2 (6 bases). Germline CDR1 reads SGHTA; CDR2 reads FQGTGA. CDR3 length: 17 amino acids. V was trimmed by 0 bases and J by 6 bases, leaving 18 bases between them. The CDR3 loop reads CASSLTFAAGLANEQFF. The CDR3 region has the DNA TGTGCCAGCAGCTTAACGTTTGCCGCGGGGCTAGCCAATGAGCAGTTCTTC. Full variable domain (remainder filled in from reference TRBV7-3 and TRBJ2-1): GAGVSQTPSNKVTEKGKYVELRCDPISGHTALYWYRQSLGQGPEFLIYFQGTGAADDSGLPNDRFFAVRPEGSVSTLKIQRTERGDSAVYLCASSLTFAAGLANEQFFGPGTRLTVL.

The chain is built from TRBV5-1 and TRBJ2-5; 10 bases are a match to TRBD2. The closer fit of TRBJ2-7 to the DNA end suggests the J call may be wrong. Germline CDR1 reads SGHRS; CDR2 reads YFSETQ. The CDR3 contains 14 residues. CDR3 region: CASSGLADSYEQYF. CDR3 nucleotide sequence: TGCGCCAGCAGCGGACTAGCGGACTCCTACGAGCAGTACTTC.